The rows below give T cell receptor beta chains drawn from one sample of a study of response to subunit inactivated influenza vaccine. TCRdb independently ran MiXCR on the RT-PCR reads; one entry per CDR3 protein. The sample has roughly 650,000 distinct CDR3 sequences, 11% to 15% seen once; the top ten hold less than 9%. The starting material was PBMCs from blood, obtained about 14 days before vaccination. These receptors all come from a man aged 45 to 65 who received an inactivated influenza vaccine. CDR3s include the opening cysteine and the closing phenylalanine or tryptophan. The D gene is left open where the match is weak. Size is omitted from some rows. Given values are once, few, many or a class for expanded clones.

v_gene: TRBV2
abundance: few
d_gene: TRBD2
j_gene: TRBJ2-1
CDR3nt: TGTGCCAGCAGCGGCGGGGGGTTCGGAACAAATGAGCAGTTCTTC
CDR3aa: CASSGGGFGTNEQFF

v_gene: TRBV28
abundance: -
d_gene: -
j_gene: TRBJ2-2
CDR3nt: TGTGCCAGCAGACCCCAGGGGAGACCCGGGGAGCTGTTTTTT
CDR3aa: CASRPQGRPGELFF

v_gene: TRBV7-2
abundance: few
d_gene: -
j_gene: TRBJ1-1
CDR3nt: TGTGCCAGCAGCTTACAAGCACGTTCGGCTTTCTTT
CDR3aa: CASSLQARSAFF

v_gene: TRBV6-2/TRBV6-3
abundance: -
d_gene: -
j_gene: TRBJ1-1
CDR3nt: TGTGCCAGCAGTTATAAGGGTCCCACTGAAGCTTTCTTT
CDR3aa: CASSYKGPTEAFF

v_gene: TRBV20-1
abundance: -
d_gene: TRBD1
j_gene: TRBJ2-4
CDR3nt: TGCAGTGCTAGGAAAAAAGGACAGGGTGGGTGGAACATTCAGTACTTC
CDR3aa: CSARKKGQGGWNIQYF

v_gene: TRBV9
abundance: -
d_gene: -
j_gene: TRBJ2-2
CDR3nt: TGTGCCAGCAGCGGGAAAGCGGGGAACACCGGGGAGCTGTTTTTT
CDR3aa: CASSGKAGNTGELFF

v_gene: TRBV29-1
abundance: many
d_gene: -
j_gene: TRBJ2-5
CDR3nt: TGCAGCGTTACAGGGCCTCCCCAAGAGACCCAGTACTTC
CDR3aa: CSVTGPPQETQYF

v_gene: TRBV9
abundance: -
d_gene: -
j_gene: TRBJ2-7
CDR3nt: TGTGCCAGCAGCGTAGCTTCAGATAACTACGAGCAGTACTTC
CDR3aa: CASSVASDNYEQYF

v_gene: TRBV14
abundance: few
d_gene: -
j_gene: TRBJ2-1
CDR3nt: TGTGCCAGCAGCCATGGGTTCCAACTGCATGAGCAGTTCTTC
CDR3aa: CASSHGFQLHEQFF

v_gene: TRBV24-1
abundance: many
d_gene: -
j_gene: TRBJ1-1
CDR3nt: TGTGCCACCAGAGAGGAAGGGATGAACACTGAAGCTTTCTTT
CDR3aa: CATREEGMNTEAFF

v_gene: TRBV20-1
abundance: -
d_gene: -
j_gene: TRBJ2-1
CDR3nt: TGCAGTGCTAGGGTGGCTAATGAGCAGTTCTTC
CDR3aa: CSARVANEQFF

v_gene: TRBV5-5
abundance: -
d_gene: -
j_gene: TRBJ2-1
CDR3nt: TGTGCCAGCAGCTTTGGGGGCGGTGAGCAGTTCTTC
CDR3aa: CASSFGGGEQFF

v_gene: TRBV4-1
abundance: -
d_gene: -
j_gene: TRBJ2-2
CDR3nt: TGCGCCAGCAGCCAAGTGATTAGCGAGAACACCGGGGAGCTGTTTTTT
CDR3aa: CASSQVISENTGELFF

v_gene: TRBV4-2
abundance: -
d_gene: -
j_gene: TRBJ1-2
CDR3nt: TGTGCCAGCAGCCACACTGGGCAGGGAGGGTATGGCTACACCTTC
CDR3aa: CASSHTGQGGYGYTF

v_gene: TRBV4-1
abundance: -
d_gene: TRBD1
j_gene: TRBJ2-7
CDR3nt: TGCGCCAGCAGCCAAATGGGACAGGGGAAGTCGTACGAGCAGTACTTC
CDR3aa: CASSQMGQGKSYEQYF

v_gene: TRBV7-9
abundance: -
d_gene: TRBD1
j_gene: TRBJ1-2
CDR3nt: TGTGCCAGCAGCGACGGACAGGGCTTTGGCTACACCTTC
CDR3aa: CASSDGQGFGYTF

v_gene: TRBV29-1
abundance: many
d_gene: -
j_gene: TRBJ2-3
CDR3nt: TGCAGCGTCCGGCCGGGAGATACGCAGTATTTT
CDR3aa: CSVRPGDTQYF

v_gene: TRBV9
abundance: many
d_gene: -
j_gene: TRBJ1-4
CDR3nt: TGTGCCAGCAGCGTAGGGGGATGGGAGAGTAATGAAAAACTGTTTTTT
CDR3aa: CASSVGGWESNEKLFF

v_gene: TRBV7-9
abundance: -
d_gene: TRBD2
j_gene: TRBJ2-3
CDR3nt: TGTGCCAGCAGCCATAGACTAGCGGGGGGGCAAGATACGCAGTATTTT
CDR3aa: CASSHRLAGGQDTQYF

v_gene: TRBV10-1
abundance: -
d_gene: TRBD2
j_gene: TRBJ2-1
CDR3nt: TGCGCCAGCAGTGACAATACCGGGAGGGTGAACAATGAGCAGTTCTTC
CDR3aa: CASSDNTGRVNNEQFF

v_gene: TRBV4-3
abundance: few
d_gene: TRBD1
j_gene: TRBJ2-7
CDR3nt: TGCGCCAGCAGCCAAGGGGCGAGACAGGGAAATACCTACGAGCAGTACTTC
CDR3aa: CASSQGARQGNTYEQYF

v_gene: TRBV6-2/TRBV6-3
abundance: -
d_gene: TRBD2
j_gene: TRBJ2-1
CDR3nt: TGTGCCAGCAGGGCTAGCGGGAGGGCCCCCTACAATGAGCAGTTCTTC
CDR3aa: CASRASGRAPYNEQFF

v_gene: TRBV13
abundance: few
d_gene: -
j_gene: TRBJ2-3
CDR3nt: TGTGCCAGCAGCAAAGGGACGACCACAGATACGCAGTATTTT
CDR3aa: CASSKGTTTDTQYF

v_gene: TRBV24-1
abundance: -
d_gene: -
j_gene: TRBJ2-3
CDR3nt: TGTGCCACCAGTTCCCGGGACAAGAACACAGATACGCAGTATTTT
CDR3aa: CATSSRDKNTDTQYF

v_gene: TRBV7-2
abundance: few
d_gene: -
j_gene: TRBJ2-2
CDR3nt: TGTGCCAGCAGCCATAGCTCCGGGGAGCTGTTTTTT
CDR3aa: CASSHSSGELFF

v_gene: TRBV4-1
abundance: -
d_gene: -
j_gene: TRBJ1-3
CDR3nt: TGCGCCAGCAGATTAGAGGGAGACTCTGGAAACACCATATATTTT
CDR3aa: CASRLEGDSGNTIYF

v_gene: TRBV5-1
abundance: -
d_gene: TRBD1
j_gene: TRBJ1-4
CDR3nt: TGCGCCAGCAGCCCGGACAGGGGGCTGACTAATGAAAAACTGTTTTTT
CDR3aa: CASSPDRGLTNEKLFF

v_gene: TRBV9
abundance: -
d_gene: -
j_gene: TRBJ2-2
CDR3nt: TGTGCCAGCAGCGTAGGAGGGGGGCAAGGGACCGGGGAGCTGTTTTTT
CDR3aa: CASSVGGGQGTGELFF

v_gene: TRBV12-3/TRBV12-4
abundance: many
d_gene: TRBD2
j_gene: TRBJ2-1
CDR3nt: TGTGCCAGCAGTCGACTAGCGGGAGGGCCGGTCAATGAGCAGTTCTTC
CDR3aa: CASSRLAGGPVNEQFF

v_gene: TRBV12-2
abundance: -
d_gene: -
j_gene: TRBJ2-3
CDR3nt: TGTGCAAGTCGCTTAGCTCGCAGGGCTGGGAATACGCAGTATTTT
CDR3aa: CASRLARRAGNTQYF